This TCR beta chain was profiled in a study of CD4 T cells in relation to SARS-CoV-2 and coronaviruses. Here immunoSEQ multiplex PCR was the method, and the copy in TCRdb shows in-frame clones only, minus some. The sample includes around 12,000 clones, 85% to 90% of them seen just once. The germline CDR1 and CDR2 sequences are MNHEY and SMNVEV (reference sequence). V trimming: 4 bases; J trimming: 5 bases; junction bases outside the gene matches: 8. There are 17 residues in the CDR3. This TCR came from an adult with COVID-19. The sequencing sample was made of naive CD4+ T cells from PBMCs. As to subset: naive CD4+ T cells isolated by negative enrichment. The chain joins TRBV27 to TRBJ2-5, with 15 nucleotides matching TRBD2. In DNA form, the CDR3 reads TGTGCCAGCAGTTATCGGACTAGCGGGGGGGCTTTCGAGACCCAGTACTTC. Protein sequence: CASSYRTSGGAFETQYF.